This section outlines one T cell receptor beta chain sequence together with its context. The antigen is not known. The sample originates from a study of cytomegalovirus exposure and HLA in healthy donors. Regarding the study as a whole: The dataset shows that most TCR sequences were rare, while some public TCRs occurred in many donors. Specificity of a few CMV-associated chains for CMV antigens was verified in vitro. A subsequent analysis found that TCR clusters from the first cohort also tended to co-occur in the approximately 120 validation repertoires, with about 95% of cluster scores above 0.

Data came from immunoSEQ multiplex PCR; TCRdb stores just in-frame clones and leaves some out. The data contain some 98,000 clones, approximately 84% of them singletons. The CDR3 totals 15 residues. Germline trimming cut 3 bases from V and 5 bases from J; bases unmatched to any gene: 9. CDR1 and CDR2 (germline): WNHNN, SYGVQD (reference sequence). This chain joins TRBV10-1 and TRBJ2-5; 7 nucleotides align to TRBD2. This sequence originates from a man between 18 and 35 years old in good health and CMV-seropositive. The sample was PBMCs. The CDR3 loop is CASSDGGRGFETQYF. CDR3 in DNA: TGCGCCAGCAGTGACGGCGGGAGAGGCTTCGAGACCCAGTACTTC.